This T cell receptor beta chain is from a study of Ad26.COV2.S vaccination and SARS-CoV-2 variants. The wider study: Intramuscularly, Ad26.COV2.S was given either once or twice, 56 days apart.

About this clone itself: Its antigen is currently unknown.

As to treatment: roughly 19 received Ad26.COV2.S at low or high dose, single or two shots; about 5 received placebo; per-sample allocation not given. Day 63 after the first vaccine or placebo injection was the time point for sampling. V was clipped by 1 base and J by 0 bases, with 12 bases between them. The germline V gene has CDR1 LNHNV and CDR2 YYDKDF (reference sequence). This CDR3 spans 17 amino acids. Sequencing was performed with immunoSEQ multiplex PCR; in TCRdb, only in-frame clones are kept and a portion is missing. The profile shows approximately 410,000 clones, roughly 90% of them singletons. Study outcomes and limitations: Using TCR breadth and depth analyses may have led to underestimated total T cell responses. It was found that vaccine and placebo recipients had similar non-spike TCR breadth.

This sequence joins TRBV15 and TRBJ1-4; D is perhaps TRBD1 (5 bases). The input for sequencing was peripheral blood, taken in a trial of Ad26.COV2.S vaccine versus placebo. The source is a person aged 18-65 years who received the Ad26.COV2.S COVID-19 vaccine or a placebo. The chain's CDR3 is CATSRGGAGATNEKLFF. Here the CDR3 DNA reads TGTGCCACCAGCAGAGGAGGGGCGGGGGCAACTAATGAAAAACTGTTTTTT. The full variable domain, with the rest looked up from reference TRBV15 and TRBJ1-4, is DAMVIQNPRYQVTQFGKPVTLSCSQTLNHNVMYWYQQKSSQAPKLLFHYYDKDFNNEADTPDNFQSRRPNTSFCFLDIRSPGLGDTAMYLCATSRGGAGATNEKLFFGSGTQLSVL.